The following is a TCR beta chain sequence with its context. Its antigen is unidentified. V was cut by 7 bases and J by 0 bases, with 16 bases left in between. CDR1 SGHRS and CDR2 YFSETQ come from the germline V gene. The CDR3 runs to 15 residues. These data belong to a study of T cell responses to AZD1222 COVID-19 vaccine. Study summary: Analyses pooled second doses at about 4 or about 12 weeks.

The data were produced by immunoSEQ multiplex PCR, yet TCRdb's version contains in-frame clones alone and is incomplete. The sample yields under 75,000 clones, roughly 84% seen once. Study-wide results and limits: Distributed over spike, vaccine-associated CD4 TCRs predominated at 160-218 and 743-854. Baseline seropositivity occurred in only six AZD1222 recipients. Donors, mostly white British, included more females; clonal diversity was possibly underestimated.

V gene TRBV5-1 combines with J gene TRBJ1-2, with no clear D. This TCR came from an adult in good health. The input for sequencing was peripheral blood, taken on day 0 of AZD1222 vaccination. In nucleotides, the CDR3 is TGCGCCAGCCAACCACCGGGCGCAGCTAACTATGGCTACACCTTC. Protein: CASQPPGAANYGYTF.